What follows describes a single T cell receptor beta chain. Its antigen remains unknown. The sample belongs to a study of T cell responses to AZD1222 COVID-19 vaccine. Study-level results: Among those given AZD1222, only 5 to 7 were seropositive at baseline. Reportedly, nearly half of unique spike TCRs recognized epitopes outside B.1.351/B.1.1.7 mutations. Clonal diversity was possibly underestimated; the donors were predominantly white British and more often female.

From germline, CDR1 is SQVTM and CDR2 ANQGSEA. This CDR3 is built from 13 residues. The germline V and J ends were trimmed by 4 bases and 2 bases, with 9 bases remaining between them. The repertoire was sequenced with immunoSEQ multiplex PCR; TCRdb's copy has only in-frame clones and lacks some. The data hold more than 70,000 clones, with about 87% observed a single time. The chain uses TRBV29-1 and TRBJ1-5; TRBD1 might be the D (5 bases). The TCR originated in an adult in good health. This material consisted of peripheral blood, taken on day 0 of AZD1222 vaccination. The CDR3 DNA is TGCAGCGTTGGGTGGGGACGCAATCAGCCCCAGCATTTT. Its translation is CSVGWGRNQPQHF.